This TCR beta chain was recovered during a study of blood T cell repertoires in COVID-19. The wider study: Whether acute or convalescent, the COVID-19 samples came from the United States, Italy and Spain. The cDNA or gDNA used as material had been derived from T cells, B-cell-depleted T cells, or PBMCs.

Sequenced by immunoSEQ multiplex PCR; TCRdb stores in-frame clones only, minus some. Here the sample spans about 44,000 clones, roughly 84% being singletons. Deletions cut 3 bases from V and 0 bases from J, with 12 bases between. This CDR3 comprises 15 residues. Germline V gives CDR1 DFQATT, CDR2 SNEGSKA (reference sequence). Sequences were obtained from peripheral blood. The chain recombines TRBV20-1 with TRBJ1-3, with D possibly matching TRBD1 (5 bases). This TCR was recovered from an older woman with acute or convalescent COVID-19. In DNA, the CDR3 is TGCAGTGCTAGTAGGGGTCCCAGCTCTGGAAACACCATATATTTT. Protein: CSASRGPSSGNTIYF.